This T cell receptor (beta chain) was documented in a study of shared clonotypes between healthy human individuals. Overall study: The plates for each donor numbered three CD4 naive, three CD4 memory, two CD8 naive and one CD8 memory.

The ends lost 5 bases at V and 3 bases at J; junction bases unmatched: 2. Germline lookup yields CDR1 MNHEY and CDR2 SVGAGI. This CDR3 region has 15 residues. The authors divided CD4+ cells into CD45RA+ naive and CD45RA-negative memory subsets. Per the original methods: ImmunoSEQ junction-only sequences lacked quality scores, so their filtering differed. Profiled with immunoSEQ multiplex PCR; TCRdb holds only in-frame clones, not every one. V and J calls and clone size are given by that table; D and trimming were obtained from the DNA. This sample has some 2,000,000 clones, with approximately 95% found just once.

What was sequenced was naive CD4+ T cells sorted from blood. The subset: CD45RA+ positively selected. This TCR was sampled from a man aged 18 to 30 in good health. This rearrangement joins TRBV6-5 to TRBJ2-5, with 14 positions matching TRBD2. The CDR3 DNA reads TGTGCCAGCAGTGGACTAGCGGGGGGCGAAGAGACCCAGTACTTC. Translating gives CASSGLAGGEETQYF.